The 30 T cell receptor beta chains presented below share a single source sample, sequenced in a study of identical twins (dated by TCRdb to about 2016). The library was obtained by 5' RACE. TCRdb shows the sequencer as Illumina HiSeq 2000. TCRdb reran the public reads through fastp at Q25 and MiXCR, keeping productive beta chains. Merged by CDR3 protein, the rows form single entries marked with the most common genes and DNA. This sample gives roughly 350,000 distinct CDR3 sequences in total; about 10% of them show up just once. Of the sample, roughly 9% falls within the top ten clones. The sequenced sample was naive T cells sorted from blood. In light of the paper, this sample's cell subset or site label describes: cells isolated with a human naive T-cell isolation kit. These receptors were taken from a woman between 50 and 59 years old in good health.

This clonotype was found many times. The chain recombines TRBV29-1 with TRBJ2-1; tentatively, D is TRBD2 (6 bases). The ends were cut back, 8 bases at V and 10 bases at J, with 21 bases in the middle. The germline V gene has CDR1 SQVTM and CDR2 ANQGSEA. The length of the CDR3 is 13 residues. This chain's CDR3 is CSFAGSSVEEQFF. The CDR3 DNA reads as TGCAGCTTCGCGGGGAGCTCAGTCGAGGAGCAGTTCTTC.

This clonotype was seen repeatedly, ten times or more. The chain uses TRBV3-1 and TRBJ2-5, with D uncertain. Deletions cut 5 bases from V and 2 bases from J, with 15 bases between. Germline V gene sequence: CDR1 LGHDT, CDR2 YNNKEL (reference sequence). The CDR3 totals 15 residues. The CDR3 DNA reads TGTGCCAGCAGCTTACTTTGGGTCATTCAAGAGACCCAGTACTTC. Amino acid sequence: CASSLLWVIQETQYF.

V is TRBV3-1 and J is TRBJ2-2, with D uncertain. Trimming took off 4 bases at V and 0 bases at J, with 15 bases between the two ends. Per germline, CDR1 LGHDT and CDR2 YNNKEL (reference sequence). CDR3 length: 17 residues. The CDR3 region is CASSLRAERTNTGELFF. In DNA, the CDR3 is TGTGCCAGCAGCCTCCGGGCGGAACGAACGAACACCGGGGAGCTGTTTTTT.

This clonotype was recorded a few times. The rearrangement uses TRBV11-2 and TRBJ2-1; D might be TRBD2 (6 bases). This CDR3 has 13 amino acids. V lost 2 bases to trimming and J lost 5 bases, with 7 bases between them. Germline CDR1 and CDR2: SGHAT and FQNNGV. The CDR3 region has the DNA TGTGCCAGCAGCTTAACTAGCAACAATGAGCAGTTCTTC. This codes for CASSLTSNNEQFF.

This chain links TRBV11-2 with TRBJ2-7; D might be TRBD1 (5 bases). CDR3 length: 14 amino acids. V shed 1 base and J shed 6 bases, with 13 bases lying between them. CDR1 SGHAT and CDR2 FQNNGV come from the germline V gene. The DNA of the CDR3 is TGTGCCAGCAGCTTAGTTAGGCAGGGTGCCGAGCAGTACGTC. Translating gives CASSLVRQGAEQYV.

The V and J genes are TRBV29-1 and TRBJ1-3, with a weak D call TRBD1 (5 bases). Germline loops: CDR1 SQVTM, CDR2 ANQGSEA. V dropped 5 bases and J dropped 2 bases, with 10 bases sitting between them. The CDR3 runs to 13 residues. CDR3 bases: TGCAGCGTTCTGCAGGGAGCTGGAAACACCATATATTTT. Translating it yields CSVLQGAGNTIYF.

This clonotype occurred many times. The chain recombines TRBV12-3 or TRBV12-4 with TRBJ2-1; no reliable D call. The ends were cut back, 7 bases at V and 1 base at J, with 11 bases in the middle. CDR3 length: 14 amino acids. The CDR3 region is CASTPRRSYNEQFF. The CDR3 bases are TGTGCCAGCACTCCCCGGAGATCCTACAATGAGCAGTTCTTC.

This clonotype was seen at least ten times. This chain uses TRBV6-1 with TRBJ1-6, with TRBD1 identical over 9 bases. The CDR3 is 15 amino acids. V lost 3 bases, J lost 7 bases, and 4 bases stayed unmatched. The germline CDR1 and CDR2 sequences are MNHNS and SASEGT. CDR3 loop: CASSDGQGLNSPLHF. Written as DNA, the CDR3 is TGTGCCAGCAGTGACGGACAGGGGCTAAATTCACCCCTCCACTTT.

This clonotype was picked up many times. This sequence joins TRBV29-1 and TRBJ2-3; no definite D call. Germline CDR1 is SQVTM and CDR2 is ANQGSEA. Trimming stripped 7 bases from V and 4 bases from J, with 6 bases between. The length of the CDR3 is 10 residues. The CDR3 DNA is TGCAGCGCCTTCTCAGATACGCAGTATTTT. Translating it yields CSAFSDTQYF.

The rearrangement uses TRBV20-1 and TRBJ1-2, with TRBD1 matching over 7 bases. CDR1 and CDR2 (germline): DFQATT, SNEGSKA (reference sequence). Trimming at V came to 3 bases and at J to 7 bases, leaving 11 bases not matched to a gene. CDR3 size: 14 residues. The CDR3 region has the DNA TGCAGTGCTAGTATCCTAGACAGGGAGTTTGGCTACACCTTC. Its translation: CSASILDREFGYTF.

This clonotype came up a few times. V usage is TRBV19 and J usage is TRBJ1-5; D is unresolved. The germline gives CDR1 LNHDA, CDR2 SQIVND (reference sequence). The ends were cut back, 0 bases at V and 11 bases at J, with 14 bases in the middle. CDR3 length: 14 amino acids. CDR3 in DNA: TGTGCCAGTAGTATAGAGCCCTGGGATAGGACCCAGCATTTT. Translated: CASSIEPWDRTQHF.

V and J are TRBV27 and TRBJ2-3; 11 positions agree with TRBD2. This CDR3 has 14 amino acids. CDR1 and CDR2 from the germline V gene are MNHEY and SMNVEV (reference sequence). The J segment lost 6 bases and the V segment lost 8 bases, leaving 7 bases of the junction unmatched. In DNA form, the CDR3 reads TGTGCCAGCTCGACTAGCGGGGAGTGGGATACGCAGTATTTT. Translating gives CASSTSGEWDTQYF.

The chain is built from TRBV6-1 and TRBJ2-3; 8 bases line up with TRBD2. V trimming: 4 bases; J trimming: 4 bases; junction bases outside the gene matches: 4. From germline, CDR1 is MNHNS and CDR2 SASEGT. The CDR3 has 14 amino acids. CDR3 DNA: TGTGCCAGCAGTGCGGGGGGGCGCCCAGATACGCAGTATTTT. This encodes CASSAGGRPDTQYF.

This clonotype was counted only a few times. Written as DNA, the CDR3 is TGTGCCAGCAGCCCCGAGTACGGGGTCACAGATACGCAGTATTTT. The encoded protein is CASSPEYGVTDTQYF. The rearrangement uses TRBV11-2 and TRBJ2-3; maybe TRBD2 (5 bases). V lost 5 bases, J lost 2 bases, and 14 bases lay in between. Germline assignment: CDR1 SGHAT and CDR2 FQNNGV. The CDR3 runs to 15 residues. The full variable domain, with the rest looked up from reference TRBV11-2 and TRBJ2-3, is EAGVAQSPRYKIIEKRQSVAFWCNPISGHATLYWYQQILGQGPKLLIQFQNNGVVDDSQLPKDRFSAERLKGVDSTLKIQPAKLEDSAVYLCASSPEYGVTDTQYFGPGTRLTVL.

This clonotype was seen only a few times. This chain links TRBV5-1 with TRBJ2-1; the D gene is possibly TRBD2 (5 bases). CDR3 length: 15 residues. Trimming took 0 bases from V and 4 from J, leaving 11 bases between them. Germline V lookup: CDR1 SGHRS, CDR2 YFSETQ. This CDR3 is CASSLGRSGYNEQFF. The CDR3 coding sequence is TGCGCCAGCAGCTTGGGCCGAAGCGGATACAATGAGCAGTTCTTC. The full variable domain, completed using reference TRBV5-1 and TRBJ2-1, is KAGVTQTPRYLIKTRGQQVTLSCSPISGHRSVSWYQQTPGQGLQFLFEYFSETQRNKGNFPGRFSGRQFSNSRSEMNVSTLELGDSALYLCASSLGRSGYNEQFFGPGTRLTVL.

V gene TRBV19 combines with J gene TRBJ1-4, with a possible D match to TRBD1 (6 bases). This CDR3 region has 14 residues. Looked up from germline, CDR1 is LNHDA and CDR2 is SQIVND (reference sequence). V was cut by 6 bases and J by 6 bases, with 14 bases left in between. CDR3 protein: CASRQTGPDEKLFF. In DNA, the CDR3 is TGTGCCAGTAGGCAGACAGGCCCGGATGAAAAACTGTTTTTT.

This clonotype was picked up many times. The chain joins TRBV3-1 to TRBJ2-7; a possible D gene is TRBD2 (6 bases). The CDR3 runs 15 residues. Trimming took 1 base from V and 1 from J, leaving 11 bases between them. Germline V gives CDR1 LGHDT, CDR2 YNNKEL (reference sequence). The CDR3 protein is CASSQARAGSYEQYF. DNA for the CDR3: TGTGCCAGCAGCCAAGCGAGGGCGGGGTCCTACGAGCAGTACTTC.

This rearrangement joins TRBV9 to TRBJ2-3; D gene uncertain. Trimming shortened V by 4 bases and J by 0 bases, and 12 bases separated the two germline ends. Germline values: CDR1 SGDLS, CDR2 YYNGEE. The CDR3 totals 15 residues. The CDR3 spells CASSPGRQSTDTQYF. The CDR3, as DNA: TGTGCCAGCAGCCCTGGGCGGCAAAGCACAGATACGCAGTATTTT.

V usage is TRBV9 and J usage is TRBJ1-2; tentative D call: TRBD1 (5 bases). In germline, CDR1 is SGDLS, CDR2 YYNGEE. V lost 0 bases, J lost 5 bases, and 20 bases lay in between. This CDR3 contains 17 residues. The CDR3 DNA follows: TGTGCCAGCAGCGTAGCTACAGCCGGACAAAAAGATTATGGCTACACCTTC. Its translation is CASSVATAGQKDYGYTF.

This clonotype has a handful of counts. V is TRBV7-9 and J is TRBJ2-7; 12 positions match TRBD2. The junction had 9 bases not matched to a gene; V was cut back by 3 bases and J by 6 bases. The CDR3 runs to 16 residues. Germline V gives CDR1 SEHNR, CDR2 FQNEAQ (reference sequence). The CDR3 region has the DNA TGTGCCAGCAGCTTGTTCTCGGGACTAGCGGGTTTCGAGCAGTACGTC. It translates to CASSLFSGLAGFEQYV.

There are a few counts of this clonotype. V is TRBV10-3 and J is TRBJ2-1; D unresolved. This CDR3 has 16 amino acids. CDR1 is ENHRY and CDR2 is SYGVKD in the germline V gene. Trimming stripped 0 bases from V and 4 bases from J, with 13 bases between. The CDR3 reads CAISESETPLYNEQFF. CDR3 nucleotide sequence: TGTGCCATCAGTGAGTCGGAGACTCCCCTATACAATGAGCAGTTCTTC.

This clonotype was found a few times. The rearrangement joins TRBV11-2 to TRBJ1-2; D not certain. V shed 1 base and J shed 1 base, with 4 bases lying between them. This CDR3 has 13 residues. Germline-derived CDR1 and CDR2 are SGHAT and FQNNGV. CDR3 in amino acids: CASSLAVNYGYTF. The CDR3 DNA reads as TGTGCCAGCAGCTTAGCAGTTAACTATGGCTACACCTTC.

This clonotype came up a few times. The J gene is TRBJ2-1, the V gene TRBV2; 11 nucleotides align to TRBD2. Germline V CDR1 and CDR2: SNHLY, FYNNEI. The CDR3 covers 14 residues. Trimming took 11 bases from V and 7 from J; bases not matched to a gene: 10. The CDR3 bases are TGTGCCTACATTCCCCCTAGCGGGAGGAATGAGCAGTTCTTC. It translates to CAYIPPSGRNEQFF.

CDR3 DNA sequence: TGTGCCAGCAGTTTATACGTTGTTGTGACTAGTCGGTGGGGTGACATTCAGTACTTC. Translation gives CASSLYVVVTSRWGDIQYF. The chain has TRBV27 and TRBJ2-4; D is possibly TRBD2 (6 bases). Trimming shortened V by 1 base and J by 8 bases, and 27 bases separated the two germline ends. Germline V gives CDR1 MNHEY, CDR2 SMNVEV (reference sequence). The length of the CDR3 is 19 residues.

This clonotype was counted only a few times. The J gene is TRBJ2-1, the V gene TRBV11-2, with unresolved D. From germline, CDR1 is SGHAT and CDR2 FQNNGV. This CDR3 region has 15 residues. V gave up 7 bases and J gave up 4 bases, with 17 bases separating them. The CDR3 nucleotides read TGTGCCAGCAACCCTCTTGGAACCTCATACAATGAGCAGTTCTTC. It specifies CASNPLGTSYNEQFF.

The chain couples TRBV7-7 to TRBJ2-2; no firm D call. The ends were cut back, 5 bases at V and 4 bases at J, with 14 bases in the middle. CDR1 and CDR2 from the germline V gene are SSHAT and FNYEAQ (reference sequence). The CDR3 is made up of 15 amino acids. CDR3 residues: CASSPRGAGTGELFF. The CDR3, as DNA: TGTGCCAGCAGCCCCCGAGGAGCAGGCACCGGGGAGCTGTTTTTT.

The gene calls are TRBV6-6 and TRBJ2-7; 9 nucleotides match TRBD2. CDR3 size: 15 residues. Germline values: CDR1 MNHNY, CDR2 SVGAGI (reference sequence). V was pared by 8 bases and J by 0 bases, with 8 bases of the junction left unmatched. The CDR3 loop is CASGAAGGSSYEQYF. CDR3 DNA sequence: TGTGCCAGCGGAGCGGCGGGAGGGAGCTCCTACGAGCAGTACTTC.

The rearrangement uses TRBV7-9 and TRBJ2-2; tentative D call: TRBD1 (6 bases). This CDR3 spans 15 amino acids. Trimming removed 3 bases from V and 3 bases from J, with 11 bases in between. Looked up from germline, CDR1 is SEHNR and CDR2 is FQNEAQ (reference sequence). The CDR3 sequence: CASSFPQGYTGELFF. The CDR3 DNA sequence: TGTGCCAGCAGCTTCCCCCAGGGGTACACCGGGGAGCTGTTTTTT.

Only a few counts were recorded for this clonotype. The chain carries TRBV7-2 and TRBJ2-7; D might be TRBD1 (5 bases). Germline V gene data show CDR1 as SGHTA and CDR2 as FQGNSA. V lost 2 bases to trimming and J lost 2 bases, with 13 bases between them. The CDR3 consists of 15 residues. DNA for the CDR3: TGTGCCAGCAGCTTAAATTTTCCAGGGACCTACGAGCAGTACGTC. This translates into CASSLNFPGTYEQYV.

The table lists this clonotype with many counts. The rearrangement links TRBV4-2 to TRBJ1-2; D is uncertain. CDR1 and CDR2 from the germline V gene are LGHNA and YNFKEQ. V was clipped by 0 bases and J by 0 bases, with 17 bases between them. There are 18 residues in the CDR3. This CDR3 reads CASSQEPTGPASNYGYTF. The CDR3, as DNA: TGTGCCAGCAGCCAAGAACCCACCGGCCCAGCATCTAACTATGGCTACACCTTC.